One TCR beta chain is described in this entry. Its antigen is currently unknown. The entry originates in a study of naive CD8 T cells in extremely preterm neonates. Overall study results and limits: CDR3 nucleotide sharing was less than 3.5% in preterm, more than 0.35% term, 0.025% to 0.03% children, approximately 0.01% adults. Compared with older groups, preterm CDR3s were shorter, with fewer N additions and less trimming. Compared with all age groups, preterm neonates showed less repertoire richness.

Preterm samples came from extremely preterm deliveries at about 21-28 weeks. Live Annexin V-negative naive CD3+CD8+CD45RA+CCR7+ T cells were sorted. The protocol was immunoSEQ multiplex PCR, while the TCRdb copy is restricted to in-frame clones and leaves out a portion. The sample consists of around 25,000 clones, approximately 88% of them appearing once. The CDR3 is 12 residues long. Losses at the gene ends were 4 bases for V and 4 bases for J; bases not matched to a gene: 0. CDR1 and CDR2 (germline): SGDLS, YYNGEE. The TCR originated in a boy who was born preterm. Sequencing was carried out using naive CD8+ T cells from cord blood. The rearrangement uses TRBV9 and TRBJ1-1; 8 bases are shared with TRBD1. CDR3 sequence (DNA): TGTGCCAGCAGCACAGGGGGCACTGAAGCTTTCTTT. This gives the protein CASSTGGTEAFF.